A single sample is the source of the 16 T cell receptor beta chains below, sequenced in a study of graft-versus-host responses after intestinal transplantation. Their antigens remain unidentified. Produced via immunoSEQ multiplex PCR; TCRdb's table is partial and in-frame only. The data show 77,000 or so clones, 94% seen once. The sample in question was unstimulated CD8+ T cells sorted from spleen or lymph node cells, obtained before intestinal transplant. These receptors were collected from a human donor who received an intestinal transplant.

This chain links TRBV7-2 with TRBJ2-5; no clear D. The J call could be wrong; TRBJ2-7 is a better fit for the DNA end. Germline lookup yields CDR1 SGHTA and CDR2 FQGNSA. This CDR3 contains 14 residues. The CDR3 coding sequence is TGTGCCAGCAGCTTAACCGATAGCTCCTACGAGCAGTACTTC. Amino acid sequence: CASSLTDSSYEQYF.

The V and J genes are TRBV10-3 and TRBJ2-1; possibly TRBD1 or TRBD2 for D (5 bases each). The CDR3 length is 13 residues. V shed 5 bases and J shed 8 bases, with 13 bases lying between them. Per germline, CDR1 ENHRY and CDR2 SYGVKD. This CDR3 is CAISRDPVDEQFF. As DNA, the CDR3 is TGTGCCATCAGTCGGGACCCCGTCGATGAGCAGTTCTTC.

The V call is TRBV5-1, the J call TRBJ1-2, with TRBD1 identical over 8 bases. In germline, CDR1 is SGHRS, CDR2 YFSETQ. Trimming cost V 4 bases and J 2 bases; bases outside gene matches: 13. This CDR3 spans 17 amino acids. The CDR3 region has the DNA TGCGCCAGCAGCGCCGGAAGGCCAGGGGGCAGGAACTATGGCTACACCTTC. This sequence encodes CASSAGRPGGRNYGYTF.

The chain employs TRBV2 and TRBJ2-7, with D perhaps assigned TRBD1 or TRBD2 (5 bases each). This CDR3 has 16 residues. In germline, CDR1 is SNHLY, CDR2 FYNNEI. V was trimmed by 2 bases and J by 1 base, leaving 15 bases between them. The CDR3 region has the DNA TGTGCCAGCAGTGAAAAGGCTGGGGGTGTATCCTACGAGCAGTACTTC. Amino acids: CASSEKAGGVSYEQYF.

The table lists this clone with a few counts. CDR3 sequence (DNA): TGTGCCAGCAGTGTGGGGGGCGGGGAGCTGTTTTTT. Translated, it gives CASSVGGGELFF. The gene calls are TRBV2 and TRBJ2-2; D is perhaps TRBD2 (6 bases). CDR3 length: 12 residues. The germline CDR1 and CDR2 sequences are SNHLY and FYNNEI. Trimming cost V 4 bases and J 7 bases, with 7 bases left between them. The variable domain in full, completed from reference TRBV2 and TRBJ2-2, reads EPEVTQTPSHQVTQMGQEVILRCVPISNHLYFYWYRQILGQKVEFLVSFYNNEISEKSEIFDDQFSVERPDGSNFTLKIRSTKLEDSAMYFCASSVGGGELFFGEGSRLTVL.

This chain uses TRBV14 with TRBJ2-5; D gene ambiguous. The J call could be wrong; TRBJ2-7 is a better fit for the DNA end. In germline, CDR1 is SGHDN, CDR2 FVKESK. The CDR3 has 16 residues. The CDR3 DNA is TGTGCCAGCAGCCAGGACCCCCCAGCCGCCCCCTACGAGCAGTACTTC. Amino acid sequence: CASSQDPPAAPYEQYF.

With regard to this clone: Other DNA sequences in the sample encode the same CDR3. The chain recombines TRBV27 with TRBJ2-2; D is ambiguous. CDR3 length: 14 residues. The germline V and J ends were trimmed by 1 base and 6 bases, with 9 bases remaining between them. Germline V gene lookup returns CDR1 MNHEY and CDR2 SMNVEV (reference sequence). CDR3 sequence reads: CASSLLGSAGELFF. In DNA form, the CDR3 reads TGTGCCAGCAGTTTATTGGGTTCTGCCGGGGAGCTGTTTTTT.

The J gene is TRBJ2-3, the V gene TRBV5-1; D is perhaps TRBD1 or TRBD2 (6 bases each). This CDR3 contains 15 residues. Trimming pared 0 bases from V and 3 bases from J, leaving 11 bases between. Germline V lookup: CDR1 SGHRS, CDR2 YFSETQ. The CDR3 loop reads CASSLVGGGTDTQYF. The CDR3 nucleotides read TGCGCCAGCAGCTTGGTCGGGGGCGGGACAGATACGCAGTATTTT.

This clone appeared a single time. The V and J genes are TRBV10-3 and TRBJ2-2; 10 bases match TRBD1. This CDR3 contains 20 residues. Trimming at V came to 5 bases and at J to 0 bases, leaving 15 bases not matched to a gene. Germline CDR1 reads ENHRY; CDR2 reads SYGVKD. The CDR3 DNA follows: TGTGCCATCAGTACCACTCCGGGACAGGGGCGCCCAGCGAACACCGGGGAGCTGTTTTTT. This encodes CAISTTPGQGRPANTGELFF.

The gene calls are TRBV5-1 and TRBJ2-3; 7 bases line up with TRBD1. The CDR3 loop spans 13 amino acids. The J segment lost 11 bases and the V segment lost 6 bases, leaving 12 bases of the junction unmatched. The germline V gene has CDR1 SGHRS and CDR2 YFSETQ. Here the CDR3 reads CASTPWLRGWQYF. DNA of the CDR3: TGCGCCAGCACCCCGTGGCTCAGGGGGTGGCAGTATTTT.

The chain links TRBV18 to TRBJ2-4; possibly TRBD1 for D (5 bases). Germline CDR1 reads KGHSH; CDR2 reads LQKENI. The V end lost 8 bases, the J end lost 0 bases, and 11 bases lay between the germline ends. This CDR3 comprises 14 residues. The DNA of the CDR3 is TGTGCCAGCCGTGGGGCCATAGCCAAAAACATTCAGTACTTC. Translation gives CASRGAIAKNIQYF.

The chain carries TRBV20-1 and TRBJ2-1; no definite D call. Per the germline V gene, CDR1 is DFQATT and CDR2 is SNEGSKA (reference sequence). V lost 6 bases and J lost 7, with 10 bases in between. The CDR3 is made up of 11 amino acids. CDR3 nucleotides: TGCAGTGCAGACGAGTTTAATGAGCAGTTCTTC. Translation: CSADEFNEQFF.

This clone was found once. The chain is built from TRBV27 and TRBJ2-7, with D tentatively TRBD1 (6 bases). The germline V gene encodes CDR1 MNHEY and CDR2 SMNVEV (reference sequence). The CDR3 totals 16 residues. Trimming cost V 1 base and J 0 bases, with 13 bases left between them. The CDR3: CASSLWAGVGSYEQYF. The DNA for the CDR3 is TGTGCCAGCAGTTTATGGGCAGGGGTGGGCTCCTACGAGCAGTACTTC.

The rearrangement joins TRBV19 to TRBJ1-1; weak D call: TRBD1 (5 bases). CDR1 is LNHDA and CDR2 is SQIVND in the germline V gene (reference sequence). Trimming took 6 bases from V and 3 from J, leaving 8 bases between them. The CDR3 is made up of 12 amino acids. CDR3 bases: TGTGCCAGTAGATGGGGGGACACTGAAGCTTTCTTT. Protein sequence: CASRWGDTEAFF. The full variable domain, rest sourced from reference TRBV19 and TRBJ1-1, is DGGITQSPKYLFRKEGQNVTLSCEQNLNHDAMYWYRQDPGQGLRLIYYSQIVNDFQKGDIAEGYSVSREKKESFPLTVTSAQKNPTAFYLCASRWGDTEAFFGQGTRLTVV.

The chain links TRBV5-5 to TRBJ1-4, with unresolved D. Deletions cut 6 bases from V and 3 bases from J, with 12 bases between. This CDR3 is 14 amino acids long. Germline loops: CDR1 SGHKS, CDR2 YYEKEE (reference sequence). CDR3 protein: CASTREGPNEKLFF. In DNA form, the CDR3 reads TGTGCCAGCACCCGGGAGGGCCCTAATGAAAAACTGTTTTTT.

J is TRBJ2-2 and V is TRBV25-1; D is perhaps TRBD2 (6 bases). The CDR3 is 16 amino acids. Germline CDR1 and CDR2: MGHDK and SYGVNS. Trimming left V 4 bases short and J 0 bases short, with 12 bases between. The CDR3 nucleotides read TGTGCCAGCAGTGGCCCGGGACTCACGAACACCGGGGAGCTGTTTTTT. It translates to CASSGPGLTNTGELFF.